Presented here are 24 T cell receptor beta chains from one specimen sequenced in a study of PD-L1 blockade in urothelial cancer. Some clones are missing from TCRdb's copy, which holds only in-frame ones; the method was immunoSEQ multiplex PCR. The sample records roughly 32,000 clones, around 83% being singletons. This specimen consisted of PBMCs, obtained around atezolizumab (anti-PD-L1) treatment. These receptors were obtained from a man in his 60s with urothelial cancer.

The chain carries TRBV5-4 and TRBJ2-3; 7 bases are a match to TRBD2. The CDR3 has 14 residues. V was pared by 3 bases and J by 0 bases, with 1 base of the junction left unmatched. Germline values: CDR1 SGHNT, CDR2 YYREEE (reference sequence). This CDR3 reads CASSSAGSTDTQYF. The DNA of the CDR3 is TGTGCCAGCAGCTCAGCGGGAAGCACAGATACGCAGTATTTT. Drawing the rest from reference TRBV5-4 and TRBJ2-3, the complete variable domain is ETGVTQSPTHLIKTRGQQVTLRCSSQSGHNTVSWYQQALGQGPQFIFQYYREEENGRGNFPPRFSGLQFPNYSSELNVNALELDDSALYLCASSSAGSTDTQYFGPGTRLTVL.

This chain uses TRBV6-5 with TRBJ1-2; D might be TRBD1 (5 bases). From germline, CDR1 is MNHEY and CDR2 SVGAGI. V lost 6 bases, J lost 8 bases, and 16 bases lay in between. CDR3 length: 13 residues. The CDR3 protein is CASRSTQGGGYTF. The CDR3, as DNA: TGTGCCAGCAGATCGACCCAGGGAGGCGGCTACACCTTC.

This clone was seen only once. The genes are TRBV9 and TRBJ1-1; 7 nucleotides line up with TRBD1. Germline trimming cut 0 bases from V and 3 bases from J; bases unmatched to any gene: 5. Germline assignment: CDR1 SGDLS and CDR2 YYNGEE. This CDR3 has 15 amino acids. The CDR3 is CASSVGLQGDTEAFF. In nucleotides, the CDR3 is TGTGCCAGCAGCGTAGGCCTCCAGGGGGACACTGAAGCTTTCTTT.

This clone came up once. V gene TRBV5-4 combines with J gene TRBJ2-5, with TRBD1 matching 9 bases. The CDR3 is made up of 15 amino acids. Germline V gene data show CDR1 as SGHNT and CDR2 as YYREEE (reference sequence). The junction had 5 bases not matched to a gene; V was cut back by 0 bases and J by 5 bases. The CDR3 protein is CASSLGTGAYETQYF. CDR3 sequence (DNA): TGTGCCAGCAGCTTGGGGACAGGGGCGTATGAGACCCAGTACTTC.

The V call is TRBV7-8, the J call TRBJ2-3, with 7 nucleotides matching TRBD1. CDR1 is SGHVS and CDR2 is FQNEAQ in the germline V gene. CDR3 size: 15 residues. The V and J ends lost 1 base and 3 bases, in that order; junction bases with no gene match: 4. Written as DNA, the CDR3 is TGTGCCAGCAGCTTAGGGTCAGGGGGAACAGATACGCAGTATTTT. The encoded protein is CASSLGSGGTDTQYF.

In its sample, this clone was seen once. The rearrangement uses TRBV10-3 and TRBJ1-2; 8 bases align to TRBD1. With 5 bases clipped from V and 7 bases from J, the junction kept 9 bases outside the gene matches. The CDR3 loop spans 14 amino acids. Germline V gene sequence: CDR1 ENHRY, CDR2 SYGVKD. CDR3 in amino acids: CAISPNQDRGGYTF. The CDR3 DNA reads TGTGCCATCAGTCCTAATCAAGACAGGGGTGGCTACACCTTC.

Here the CDR3 reads CASSQPLRGRGPNTEAFF. CDR3 coding DNA: TGTGCCAGCTCACAACCCCTCAGGGGTCGGGGCCCAAACACTGAAGCTTTCTTT. V usage is TRBV18 and J usage is TRBJ1-1, with D possibly being TRBD1 (6 bases). Germline assignment: CDR1 KGHSH and CDR2 LQKENI. Trimming removed 4 bases at V and 2 bases at J, with 23 bases between. CDR3 length: 18 amino acids. Using reference TRBV18 and TRBJ1-1 for the parts outside the CDR3, the full variable domain is NAGVMQNPRHLVRRRGQEARLRCSPMKGHSHVYWYRQLPEEGLKFMVYLQKENIIDESGMPKERFSAEFPKEGPSILRIQQVVRGDSAAYFCASSQPLRGRGPNTEAFFGQGTRLTVV.

The chain joins TRBV19 to TRBJ1-4; 9 positions match TRBD1. This CDR3 region has 13 residues. V lost 9 bases, J lost 5 bases, and 4 bases stayed unmatched. In germline, CDR1 is LNHDA, CDR2 SQIVND (reference sequence). The CDR3 here is CASKGQGNEKLFF. DNA of the CDR3: TGTGCCAGCAAGGGACAGGGCAATGAAAAACTGTTTTTT.

This clone was detected a few times. This chain links TRBV30 with TRBJ1-5; D is unresolved. Trimming pared 0 bases from V and 3 bases from J, leaving 9 bases between. The CDR3 length is 14 residues. Germline assignment: CDR1 GTSNPN and CDR2 SVGIG (reference sequence). The CDR3 DNA follows: TGTGCCTGGAGTGTAGGTACAGCCAATCAGCCCCAGCATTTT. The encoded protein is CAWSVGTANQPQHF.

This chain joins TRBV27 and TRBJ2-3, with TRBD1 as a possible D gene (5 bases). Per germline, CDR1 MNHEY and CDR2 SMNVEV (reference sequence). With 3 bases removed from V and 2 bases from J, the gap between germline ends came to 15 bases. This CDR3 spans 16 amino acids. The CDR3 region is CASSFRGRPNTDTQYF. The CDR3 DNA follows: TGTGCCAGCAGTTTTAGGGGAAGGCCCAACACAGATACGCAGTATTTT.

V is TRBV2 and J is TRBJ1-1; 8 nucleotides align to TRBD1. Germline V CDR1 and CDR2: SNHLY, FYNNEI. Trimming cost V 6 bases and J 12 bases; bases outside gene matches: 15. The CDR3 has 14 residues. The CDR3 nucleotides read TGTGCCAGCAGGGAGGACAGGGTGGTCAAAGAGACTTTCTTT. Translated: CASREDRVVKETFF.

Only one count was recorded for this clone. The V call is TRBV7-8, the J call TRBJ2-3; 10 nucleotides line up with TRBD2. This CDR3 spans 19 amino acids. The V gene end was trimmed by 5 bases and the J gene end by 0 bases; junction bases not matched to a gene: 14. CDR1 is SGHVS, CDR2 FQNEAQ, per germline. The CDR3 bases are TGTGCCAGCAGCCCTACGACCCTCTGGACTAGCGGTAGCACAGATACGCAGTATTTT. It encodes CASSPTTLWTSGSTDTQYF.

This chain joins TRBV19 and TRBJ2-3; D not certain. Trimming cost V 5 bases and J 4 bases, with 10 bases left between them. Germline lookup yields CDR1 LNHDA and CDR2 SQIVND (reference sequence). This CDR3 region has 13 residues. The CDR3 spells CASSAFRADTQYF. The CDR3 DNA reads TGTGCCAGTAGTGCCTTCCGGGCAGATACGCAGTATTTT.

This clone appeared once. The V call is TRBV5-1, the J call TRBJ2-7; D perhaps matches TRBD1 (6 bases). The CDR3 spans 15 residues. Germline V gene sequence: CDR1 SGHRS, CDR2 YFSETQ. V was cut by 3 bases and J by 0 bases, with 13 bases left in between. In DNA, the CDR3 is TGCGCCAGCAGCTCTGGACAGCCAATCTCCTACGAGCAGTACTTC. It encodes CASSSGQPISYEQYF.

The CDR3: CASSPGQEYNEQFF. Written as DNA, the CDR3 is TGTGCCAGCAGCCCCGGACAGGAATACAATGAGCAGTTCTTC. V usage is TRBV4-2 and J usage is TRBJ2-1; 7 bases agree with TRBD1. V shed 4 bases and J 4 bases; nucleotides not matched to a gene: 4. CDR3 size: 14 residues. Germline-derived CDR1 and CDR2 are LGHNA and YNFKEQ.

The chain is built from TRBV6-1 and TRBJ2-5, with D possibly being TRBD1 (6 bases). Trimming cost V 2 bases and J 3 bases, with 13 bases left between them. CDR1 MNHNS and CDR2 SASEGT come from the germline V gene. This CDR3 region has 15 residues. CDR3 loop: CASSERLWTEETQYF. The DNA for the CDR3 is TGTGCCAGCAGTGAAAGGCTCTGGACAGAAGAGACCCAGTACTTC.

A single count supports this clone. The V and J genes are TRBV29-1 and TRBJ1-2; no clear D gene. From germline, CDR1 is SQVTM and CDR2 ANQGSEA. The CDR3 is made up of 12 amino acids. V lost 3 bases to trimming and J lost 9 bases, with 14 bases between them. The CDR3 region has the DNA TGCAGCGTTGATGATCGGAGGTGGAGCTACACCTTC. Translation: CSVDDRRWSYTF.

The V and J genes are TRBV5-5 and TRBJ2-4; 7 bases align to TRBD2. V was pared by 3 bases and J by 0 bases, with 9 bases of the junction left unmatched. The CDR3 consists of 17 residues. The germline gives CDR1 SGHKS, CDR2 YYEKEE (reference sequence). CDR3: CASSWPSGGVAKNIQYF. Written as DNA, the CDR3 is TGTGCCAGCAGCTGGCCTAGCGGAGGTGTAGCCAAAAACATTCAGTACTTC.

The chain couples TRBV2 to TRBJ2-7; 7 nucleotides match TRBD1. CDR1 and CDR2 (germline): SNHLY, FYNNEI. CDR3 size: 11 residues. Losses at the gene ends were 8 bases for V and 6 bases for J; bases not matched to a gene: 4. CDR3 nucleotides: TGTGCCAGCCATAGACAGGGCGAGCAGTACTTC. Protein product: CASHRQGEQYF.

V and J are TRBV9 and TRBJ1-4; TRBD1 matches at 9 bases. After removal of 4 bases from V and 8 bases from J, the junction contained 9 bases not matched to a gene. Germline V lookup: CDR1 SGDLS, CDR2 YYNGEE. This CDR3 has 15 amino acids. The CDR3 region has the DNA TGTGCCAGCAGCCCTCAACAGGGGGCGGGGGAAAAACTGTTTTTT. Amino acid sequence: CASSPQQGAGEKLFF.

This chain uses TRBV5-4 with TRBJ2-7; 9 nucleotides align to TRBD1. CDR3 size: 15 residues. V shed 0 bases and J 5 bases; nucleotides not matched to a gene: 6. The germline V gene has CDR1 SGHNT and CDR2 YYREEE (reference sequence). CDR3 bases: TGTGCCAGCAGCTTGGGCGACAGGGGGATGGACGAGCAGTACTTC. This codes for CASSLGDRGMDEQYF.

This clone was observed a single time. The chain is built from TRBV28 and TRBJ2-7; 7 bases fit TRBD2. Germline loops: CDR1 MDHEN, CDR2 SYDVKM. V trimming: 5 bases; J trimming: 2 bases; junction bases outside the gene matches: 9. The CDR3 has 15 residues. The DNA of the CDR3 is TGTGCCAGCAGTCCTCGGGGGAGGGGAACCTACGAGCAGTACTTC. It encodes CASSPRGRGTYEQYF.

There are a few counts of this clone. The V gene is TRBV19, the J gene TRBJ1-2; the match to TRBD1 covers 7 bases. With 8 bases clipped from V and 4 bases from J, the junction kept 13 bases outside the gene matches. CDR3 length equals 15 residues. Germline CDR1 is LNHDA and CDR2 is SQIVND (reference sequence). CDR3 in amino acids: CASAYGTANSYGYTF. The DNA for the CDR3 is TGTGCCAGTGCCTACGGGACAGCCAACTCCTATGGCTACACCTTC.

The chain links TRBV11-3 to TRBJ2-7, with D possibly being TRBD1 (5 bases). Germline V lookup: CDR1 SGHNT, CDR2 YENEEA. The CDR3 has 12 residues. V shed 3 bases and J shed 5 bases, with 8 bases lying between them. The CDR3 DNA reads as TGTGCCAGCAGCTTCGACAGTCACGAGCAGTACTTC. Its translation: CASSFDSHEQYF.